Sequencing of this TCR beta chain was carried out in a study of shared T cell receptors in the human thymus (dated by TCRdb to about 2021). Study-wide context: The study examined how self-reactive, shared T-cell receptor alpha chains are generated in the human thymus.

The CDR3 starts with the cysteine, ends with the phenylalanine, and has 16 residues. The only DNA kept is the CDR3, 48 bases in frame from the first base. Germline trimming: 4 bases from V, 5 bases from J; junction bases outside gene matches: 12. CDR1 and CDR2, looked up from the germline V gene, are MDHEN and SYDVKM. Libraries were made using the immunoSEQ multiplex PCR assay. In TCRdb, the immuneACCESS table is reduced to in-frame sequences with V and J assigned. These tables do not hold every clone; where another copy was compared, an unresolved V gene accounts for under half, and the others remain unexplained. Across this sample there are about 660,000 clones, with about 90% seen only once. The ten largest make up roughly 0.0094% of the sample. To note about this clone: The specificity of this receptor is unknown. No much larger clonotype is one base removed from it; base qualities were not supplied.

This sample was also put to use in a study of human thymus T cells. Per the second study: In Finland, the donors were immunologically healthy infants who were having open corrective cardiac surgery for congenital heart defects. Thymus tissue was obtained as surgical resects removed during corrective cardiac surgery. Both the thymic and the peripheral blood repertoires appeared to show biased V and J gene segment usage. Highly overlapping thymic TCR repertoires among unrelated individuals were reported in the related research. The study used under 10 infant thymus samples plus four related peripheral blood samples to characterize TCR alpha and beta repertoires. The infant donors were about 7 to 244 days old, and the cohort included about 6 males and two females. Thymocytes were released mechanically from tissue and stored at -70 °C as pellets of about 9-32 million cells. A QIAsymphony instrument was used to extract genomic DNA from the frozen cell pellets. Using the immunoSEQ multiplex PCR assay, the TCRB and TCRAD loci were amplified from a standardized quantity of quality-controlled genomic DNA. Amplicons spanned the V(D)J region at a length sufficient to cover the CDR3 and identify V and J genes. The commercial immunoSEQ service was used to sequence amplicons on an Illumina platform. Corrections for primer bias and sequencing errors followed previously described methods, while TCRAD and TCRB definitions were based on the IMGT database. Repertoires were analysed with immunoSEQ Analyzer 3.0 and VDJTools, covering basic statistics, V/J segment usage, diversity estimates, rarefaction and pairwise overlap. To estimate diversity, the Chao1, ChaoE, Efron-Thisted, Shannon and inverse Simpson indices were applied, and diversity was also estimated on datasets down-sampled to the smallest sample. Repertoire overlap used strict matching of CDR3 nucleotide sequence, V gene and J gene, with Jaccard-based multidimensional scaling clustering. On average, roughly 810,000 unique TCRB clonotypes were obtained from thymus samples, compared with approximately 80,000 from blood samples.

The TCR comes from a boy less than two years old with a congenital heart defect. Donor details come from another sample of the same person, matched by shared clones. The V and J segments used are TRBV28 and TRBJ1-2; TRBD1 lines up with 8 middle nucleotides. The sequencing input was thymocytes. The sequenced DNA is TGTGCCAGCAGTTCCCGGACAGGGAATGTCGGGTATGGCTACACCTTC. Its product reads: CASSSRTGNVGYGYTF.